This entry lists 32 T cell receptor beta chains sequenced from one sample in a study of cytomegalovirus exposure and HLA in healthy donors. PCR used 60 Vbeta primers and 13 Jbeta primers. Produced via immunoSEQ multiplex PCR; TCRdb's table is partial and in-frame only. The sample carries roughly 200,000 clones, just under 70% recorded once. The specimen sequenced was PBMCs. All receptors derive from a man between 40 and 49 years old in good health and CMV-seropositive.

This clone was counted a single time. This chain uses TRBV7-9 with TRBJ2-3; D ambiguous. The CDR3 totals 13 residues. CDR1 and CDR2 from the germline V gene are SEHNR and FQNEAQ (reference sequence). Trimming stripped 2 bases from V and 3 bases from J, with 6 bases between. The CDR3 nucleotides read TGTGCCAGCAGCTTATTAGAGACAGATACGCAGTATTTT. Protein sequence: CASSLLETDTQYF. The variable domain in full, completed from reference TRBV7-9 and TRBJ2-3, reads DTGVSQNPRHKITKRGQNVTFRCDPISEHNRLYWYRQTLGQGPEFLTYFQNEAQLEKSRLLSDRFSAERPKGSFSTLEIQRTEQGDSAMYLCASSLLETDTQYFGPGTRLTVL.

J is TRBJ2-2 and V is TRBV27, with TRBD1 identical over 8 bases. Unmatched junction bases numbered 9, after V lost 2 bases and J lost 4 bases. The germline CDR1 and CDR2 sequences are MNHEY and SMNVEV (reference sequence). The CDR3 runs to 17 residues. The CDR3, as DNA: TGTGCCAGCAGTTTAGGGGGACAGGTTTACTTCACCGGGGAGCTGTTTTTT. Residues: CASSLGGQVYFTGELFF.

The V and J genes are TRBV5-5 and TRBJ2-3; perhaps TRBD2 as D (6 bases). The V end was cut by 1 base, the J end by 10 bases, with 13 bases between. CDR3 length equals 13 residues. Germline assignment: CDR1 SGHKS and CDR2 YYEKEE (reference sequence). The CDR3 region has the DNA TGTGCCAGCAGCTTGCAGGCGGGGCCTTCGCAGTATTTT. Its translation: CASSLQAGPSQYF.

The V and J genes are TRBV7-2 and TRBJ2-1; unclear D gene. Trimming took off 5 bases at V and 2 bases at J, with 10 bases between the two ends. This CDR3 is 14 amino acids long. CDR1 is SGHTA and CDR2 is FQGNSA in the germline V gene. The CDR3 sequence: CASSTLVAYNEQFF. CDR3 sequence (DNA): TGTGCCAGCAGCACCTTAGTCGCCTACAATGAGCAGTTCTTC. Looking up the rest from reference TRBV7-2 and TRBJ2-1 gives the full variable domain: GAGVSQSPSNKVTEKGKDVELRCDPISGHTALYWYRQSLGQGLEFLIYFQGNSAPDKSGLPSDRFSAERTGGSVSTLTIQRTQQEDSAVYLCASSTLVAYNEQFFGPGTRLTVL.

The chain recombines TRBV6-6 with TRBJ2-7, with 8 nucleotides matching TRBD1. J gave up 6 bases and V 5 bases, and 3 bases lay outside the gene matches. Germline loops: CDR1 MNHNY, CDR2 SVGAGI (reference sequence). CDR3 length equals 12 residues. The CDR3 nucleotides are TGTGCCAGCAGTAAAACAGGGGGCGAGCAGTACTTC. This sequence encodes CASSKTGGEQYF.

The chain is built from TRBV5-6 and TRBJ2-1; 7 nucleotides agree with TRBD1. The CDR3 is 15 amino acids. Germline loops: CDR1 SGHDT, CDR2 YYEEEE. With 0 bases clipped from V and 7 bases from J, the junction kept 7 bases outside the gene matches. CDR3 nucleotide sequence: TGTGCCAGCAGCTTGGAACAGGGGTGGGGAAATGAGCAGTTCTTC. Translation: CASSLEQGWGNEQFF.

With respect to this clone: Other DNA sequences within the sample encode an identical CDR3. This sequence joins TRBV11-2 and TRBJ1-1, with D perhaps matching TRBD1 (5 bases). From germline, CDR1 is SGHAT and CDR2 FQNNGV. This CDR3 has 15 amino acids. Trimming shortened V by 1 base and J by 0 bases, and 9 bases separated the two germline ends. CDR3 in DNA: TGTGCCAGCAGCTTAGGACAGACCATGAACACTGAAGCTTTCTTT. Its translation: CASSLGQTMNTEAFF.

The rearrangement links TRBV5-1 to TRBJ2-7, with 9 nucleotides matching TRBD2. The germline V gene encodes CDR1 SGHRS and CDR2 YFSETQ. This CDR3 is 15 amino acids long. V gave up 3 bases and J gave up 2 bases; unmatched junction bases: 6. CDR3 sequence (DNA): TGCGCCAGCAGCTCGACTGGGACTAGCCCCTACGAGCAGTACTTC. Protein: CASSSTGTSPYEQYF.

The chain is built from TRBV9 and TRBJ1-2; TRBD1 agrees at 12 bases. Trimming at V came to 4 bases and at J to 8 bases, leaving 9 bases not matched to a gene. The germline V gene has CDR1 SGDLS and CDR2 YYNGEE. The CDR3 covers 15 residues. The DNA for the CDR3 is TGTGCCAGCAGCCTGGGGACAGGGGGCCACGGGGGCTACACCTTC. This sequence encodes CASSLGTGGHGGYTF.

The V gene is TRBV11-2, the J gene TRBJ2-7, with D maybe TRBD2 (6 bases). This CDR3 spans 16 amino acids. Germline V gene lookup returns CDR1 SGHAT and CDR2 FQNNGV. V lost 0 bases to trimming and J lost 3 bases, with 15 bases between them. CDR3 region: CASSLEGGGGGYEQYF. The CDR3 DNA is TGTGCCAGCAGCTTAGAGGGAGGTGGTGGGGGCTACGAGCAGTACTTC.

This clone is a singleton in its sample. The V and J genes are TRBV27 and TRBJ2-5, with TRBD2 identical over 12 bases. Per the germline V gene, CDR1 is MNHEY and CDR2 is SMNVEV (reference sequence). With V trimmed by 5 bases and J by 4 bases, 5 bases remained unmatched. This CDR3 spans 15 amino acids. DNA for the CDR3: TGTGCCAGCAGTCCCCGACTAGCGGGGGTAGAGACCCAGTACTTC. This translates into CASSPRLAGVETQYF.

The CDR3 DNA follows: TGCGCCAGCAGCCCTCGCCGTCAGGATAGCAATCAGCCCCAGCATTTT. This sequence encodes CASSPRRQDSNQPQHF. This chain uses TRBV4-1 with TRBJ1-5, with D unresolved. Trimming removed 4 bases at V and 0 bases at J, with 13 bases between. Germline V gene lookup returns CDR1 MGHRA and CDR2 YSYEKL. The CDR3 is 16 residues long.

This clone has only a few counts. This sequence joins TRBV5-1 and TRBJ1-1, with TRBD1 matching 8 bases. Germline V gives CDR1 SGHRS, CDR2 YFSETQ. The CDR3 has 14 amino acids. The V gene end was trimmed by 4 bases and the J gene end by 7 bases; junction bases not matched to a gene: 9. In nucleotides, the CDR3 is TGCGCCAGCAGCACAGTGACAGGGGATGGTGAAGCTTTCTTT. Its translation: CASSTVTGDGEAFF.

In its sample, this clone was seen once. The chain recombines TRBV11-2 with TRBJ2-3, with 8 bases matching TRBD2. The length of the CDR3 is 14 residues. CDR1 SGHAT and CDR2 FQNNGV come from the germline V gene. V shed 5 bases, J shed 2 bases, and the junction held 3 bases outside the gene matches. The CDR3, as DNA: TGTGCCAGCAGCCCGGGACTAGACACAGATACGCAGTATTTT. Amino acid sequence: CASSPGLDTDTQYF. Complete variable domain (other parts from reference TRBV11-2 and TRBJ2-3): EAGVAQSPRYKIIEKRQSVAFWCNPISGHATLYWYQQILGQGPKLLIQFQNNGVVDDSQLPKDRFSAERLKGVDSTLKIQPAKLEDSAVYLCASSPGLDTDTQYFGPGTRLTVL.

The chain carries TRBV7-2 and TRBJ2-1; the match to TRBD2 covers 14 bases. Germline CDR1 reads SGHTA; CDR2 reads FQGNSA. The CDR3 loop spans 16 amino acids. V trimming: 5 bases; J trimming: 6 bases; junction bases outside the gene matches: 6. DNA for the CDR3: TGTGCCAGCAGCCCACGACTAGCGGGGGGGCGCAATGAGCAGTTCTTC. Protein sequence: CASSPRLAGGRNEQFF.

This chain uses TRBV7-5 with TRBJ2-2; the D call in the table, TRBD1, was not verified against the DNA. TRBV7-5 is a recognized pseudogene. The CDR3 length is 16 residues. CDR3 coding DNA: TGTGTCAGAAGCTTATTAGGGGGACCGAACACCGGGGAGCTGTTTTTT. Protein sequence: CVRSLLGGPNTGELFF.

In this sample, this clone turned up a few times. The chain links TRBV5-1 to TRBJ2-1; TRBD2 matches at 7 bases. V was pared by 4 bases and J by 3 bases, with 10 bases of the junction left unmatched. Germline V CDR1 and CDR2: SGHRS, YFSETQ. The CDR3 runs 16 residues. CDR3 in amino acids: CASSPEASGVYNEQFF. DNA for the CDR3: TGCGCCAGCAGCCCTGAGGCTAGCGGCGTCTACAATGAGCAGTTCTTC.

J is TRBJ2-7 and V is TRBV30; possible D gene TRBD2, 5 bases. V dropped 0 bases and J dropped 7 bases, with 13 bases sitting between them. From germline, CDR1 is GTSNPN and CDR2 SVGIG (reference sequence). The CDR3 is made up of 13 amino acids. CDR3 sequence (DNA): TGTGCCTGGAGTGTATTTTGTACGGGAGAGCAGTACTTC. It yields the protein CAWSVFCTGEQYF.

This chain uses TRBV18 with TRBJ2-5; 7 bases match TRBD2. J gave up 2 bases and V 0 bases, and 3 bases lay outside the gene matches. Germline values: CDR1 KGHSH, CDR2 LQKENI. The length of the CDR3 is 15 residues. CDR3 loop: CASSPPGGIQETQYF. The DNA for the CDR3 is TGTGCCAGCTCACCACCGGGGGGGATTCAAGAGACCCAGTACTTC.

This chain joins TRBV9 and TRBJ2-2; tentatively, D is TRBD1 (5 bases). Germline V gene lookup returns CDR1 SGDLS and CDR2 YYNGEE. Trimming took 6 bases from V and 0 from J, leaving 9 bases between them. The CDR3 contains 14 residues. CDR3 sequence: CASTGRTNTGELFF. CDR3 sequence (DNA): TGTGCCAGCACAGGGCGTACGAACACCGGGGAGCTGTTTTTT.

This rearrangement joins TRBV6-5 to TRBJ1-6; TRBD1 matches at 7 bases. The junction had 8 bases not matched to a gene; V was cut back by 6 bases and J by 6 bases. The CDR3 covers 15 residues. Looked up from germline, CDR1 is MNHEY and CDR2 is SVGAGI. CDR3 DNA sequence: TGTGCCAGCAGCCAGACGGGACAGTCTAATTCACCCCTCCACTTT. Its translation: CASSQTGQSNSPLHF.

The chain links TRBV4-1 to TRBJ2-5, with 7 positions matching TRBD2. This CDR3 spans 18 amino acids. After removal of 2 bases from V and 4 bases from J, the junction contained 16 bases not matched to a gene. Germline V lookup: CDR1 MGHRA, CDR2 YSYEKL. CDR3 nucleotide sequence: TGCGCCAGCAGCCAAAGCCCCTGGCGGGGGACCGGCGGAGAGACCCAGTACTTC. Its translation is CASSQSPWRGTGGETQYF.

The J gene is TRBJ1-6, the V gene TRBV11-2, with a weak D call TRBD1 (6 bases). Trimming took off 0 bases at V and 14 bases at J, with 14 bases between the two ends. Germline V gene sequence: CDR1 SGHAT, CDR2 FQNNGV. The CDR3 covers 14 residues. CDR3 sequence: CASSLDHGPGALHF. In DNA form, the CDR3 reads TGTGCCAGCAGCTTAGATCACGGCCCAGGGGCCCTCCACTTT.

The chain is built from TRBV12-5 and TRBJ2-3, with 8 bases lining up with TRBD2. Germline V CDR1 and CDR2: LGHNT, FRNRAP. The CDR3 extends over 16 amino acids. After removal of 4 bases from V and 3 bases from J, the junction contained 9 bases not matched to a gene. CDR3 DNA: TGTGCTAGTGGTTCCGCGGGGCGGGGGGCGACAGATACGCAGTATTTT. Its protein product is CASGSAGRGATDTQYF. Based on the CDR3 plus reference TRBV12-5 and TRBJ2-3, the full variable domain is DARVTQTPRHKVTEMGQEVTMRCQPILGHNTVFWYRQTMMQGLELLAYFRNRAPLDDSGMPKDRFSAEMPDATLATLKIQPSEPRDSAVYFCASGSAGRGATDTQYFGPGTRLTVL.

Worth noting for this clone: Additional DNA sequences in this sample encode the identical CDR3. This chain joins TRBV5-8 and TRBJ1-3, with TRBD1 as a possible D gene (5 bases). The CDR3 runs to 14 residues. The ends were cut back, 2 bases at V and 0 bases at J, with 6 bases in the middle. The V gene's germline CDR1 is SGHTS and CDR2 YDEGEE. CDR3 DNA sequence: TGTGCCAGCAGCTTCCAGGGCTCTGGAAACACCATATATTTT. Protein product: CASSFQGSGNTIYF.

The rearrangement uses TRBV6-6 and TRBJ1-5, with D tentatively TRBD1 (5 bases). This CDR3 is 15 amino acids long. From germline, CDR1 is MNHNY and CDR2 SVGAGI (reference sequence). Trimming removed 5 bases at V and 6 bases at J, with 17 bases between. Written as DNA, the CDR3 is TGTGCCAGCAGTCATCGGAGCCGAAGGGGTCAGCCCCAGCATTTT. It specifies CASSHRSRRGQPQHF.

For the CDR3, the DNA is TGTGCCATCACGAGAGGGTTCGGGGAGACCCAGTACTTC. It translates to CAITRGFGETQYF. The chain couples TRBV10-3 to TRBJ2-5, with D perhaps matching TRBD2 (5 bases). Germline CDR1 reads ENHRY; CDR2 reads SYGVKD. The CDR3 has 13 amino acids. Trimming left V 7 bases short and J 5 bases short, with 14 bases between.

The chain employs TRBV5-6 and TRBJ1-2, with TRBD1 identical over 9 bases. The CDR3 sequence is 15 residues long. Per the germline V gene, CDR1 is SGHDT and CDR2 is YYEEEE. J lost 6 bases, V lost 5 bases, and 11 bases had no gene match. Here the CDR3 DNA reads TGTGCCAGCAGTCACCCCGGGACAGGGATTAATGGCTACACCTTC. Amino acids: CASSHPGTGINGYTF.

The V gene is TRBV7-4, the J gene TRBJ2-7, with TRBD1 identical over 7 bases. The CDR3 covers 15 residues. The V and J ends lost 5 bases and 9 bases, in that order; junction bases with no gene match: 16. Germline V lookup: CDR1 SGHVT, CDR2 SQSDAQ. CDR3 sequence reads: CASSPRQGQNLRQYF. Here the CDR3 DNA reads TGTGCCAGCAGCCCCCGACAGGGCCAAAACCTAAGGCAGTACTTC.

The V gene is TRBV15, the J gene TRBJ2-1; D not certain. V shed 3 bases and J shed 1 base, with 4 bases lying between them. This CDR3 has 13 residues. Germline V lookup: CDR1 LNHNV, CDR2 YYDKDF (reference sequence). DNA of the CDR3: TGTGCCACCAGCAGGACATCCTACAATGAGCAGTTCTTC. Encoded protein: CATSRTSYNEQFF.

Regarding this clone: The same CDR3 also results from other DNA sequences found in this sample. CDR3 nucleotides: TGTGCCAGCAGCCTCAGCTCCTACGAGCAGTACTTC. This encodes CASSLSSYEQYF. J is TRBJ2-7 and V is TRBV7-9; D not resolved. CDR1 and CDR2 (germline): SEHNR, FQNEAQ (reference sequence). The length of the CDR3 is 12 residues. With 5 bases removed from V and 0 bases from J, the gap between germline ends came to 5 bases.

V gene TRBV6-5 combines with J gene TRBJ1-1; D unclear. V was trimmed by 8 bases and J by 1 base, leaving 5 bases between them. The CDR3 is 11 residues long. Germline V CDR1 and CDR2: MNHEY, SVGAGI. The CDR3 DNA reads as TGTGCCAGCGGGCAGAACACTGAAGCTTTCTTT. Its translation: CASGQNTEAFF.